This TCR beta chain came from a study of blood T cell repertoires in COVID-19 (dated by TCRdb to 2020 to 2021). Describing the broader study: Samples from collaborators originated in the United States, Italy and Spain and spanned both the acute and convalescent phases of COVID-19. The repertoires were released in a freely available public database meant as a resource for research on the immune response to SARS-CoV-2. The material from the prospective study consisted of cDNA or gDNA derived from T cells, B-cell-depleted T cells, or PBMCs. The dataset comprised deeply sampled blood TCRbeta repertoires from subjects exposed to, actively infected with, or recovered from COVID-19. HLA class I and class II types, where available, came from metadata supplied by the sample provider rather than from assay-based typing. The samples were drawn from two sources: the first 160 participants of the ongoing ImmuneRACE study, and 1,200 or so subjects contributed by 6 global collaborators. A de-identified subject ID, COVID-19 status, age in years and sex were almost always included in the sample metadata.

The collaborating institutions used their own protocols to collect whole blood in K2EDTA tubes. For TCRbeta analysis, collaborators shipped samples in one of three forms: frozen whole blood, isolated PBMCs, or DNA extracted from either of those sample types. TCRbeta CDR3 regions were amplified from genomic DNA by means of the immunoSEQ Assay, a bias-controlled multiplex PCR. In the paper's pipeline: Nucleated cell counts per sample were estimated from amplification of reference gene primers within the assay. Sequence reads were collapsed and filtered to measure the absolute abundance of every unique TCRbeta CDR3 rearrangement. For each sample, productive Simpson clonality was calculated by taking the square root of Simpson's diversity index across productive rearrangements. Entries here come from immuneACCESS through TCRdb and include only in-frame sequences with V and J called. Some clones fail to appear in such tables; in the studies checked, an unresolved V gene covers under half of the shortfall, and the cause of the remainder is unknown. The V and J calls and the clone size are those of that table, but D and trimming were determined from the DNA. In this sample the table shows 70,000 to 100,000 clones, 70% to 90% of which occur a single time. Roughly 3% of the sample is in the top ten clones.

The table lists this clone with a count of one. The clone's antigen remains unknown. Base quality data are lacking; no much larger clone is found one base away. General study outcomes and caveats: The quantity of clinical and demographic metadata differed by source and by participant and was supplied without curation.

The CDR3, from cysteine to phenylalanine, totals 17 residues. Only CDR3 DNA is held: 51 bases, read in frame from base 1. The germline V gene (reference sequence) yields LGHDT for CDR1 and YNNKEL for CDR2. After removal of 3 bases from V and 1 base from J, the junction retains 6 bases not matched to a gene. This sequence uses TRBV3-1 (or the pseudogene TRBV3-2) and TRBJ2-5, and 12 junction bases match TRBD2. Sequenced input: peripheral blood. The clonotype was recovered from a woman at least 80 years old with acute or convalescent COVID-19. The CDR3: CASSQAGLAGTQETQYF. The DNA is TGTGCCAGCAGCCAGGCAGGACTAGCGGGGACCCAAGAGACCCAGTACTTC.